A selection of T cell receptor beta chains follows, all from one sample in a study of vaccination and CD4 T cells after COVID-19. For these TCRs, the target antigens are not known. TCRdb recomputed calls from the PCR reads with MiXCR, one row per CDR3 protein. This repertoire shows 7,000 to 8,500 distinct CDR3 sequences, approximately 38% found once; its top ten account for around 20%. Sequenced material: CD4+ T cells from blood, cultured in vitro. Receptors originate from a human donor in good health. Each CDR3 is given with its conserved first and last residue. A D gene is named only where the DNA matches it firmly. Rows may omit the clone size; those that give it use once, few, many or a size class.

cdr3_aa cdr3_nt j_call d_call clone_size v_call
CSATLGLAGVNSGQTQYF TGCAGTGCTACCCTTGGACTAGCGGGAGTCAACTCGGGGCAGACCCAGTACTTC TRBJ2-5 TRBD2 few TRBV20-1
CSARLRGTSGPQETQYF TGCAGTGCTAGACTCAGGGGGACTAGCGGCCCCCAAGAGACCCAGTACTTC TRBJ2-5 TRBD2 . TRBV20-1
CSAILRGAGGANVLTF TGCAGTGCTATCCTCAGGGGCGCGGGTGGGGCCAACGTCCTGACTTTC TRBJ2-6 . once TRBV20-1
CASSVGASGSSNTQYF TGTGCCAGCAGCGTAGGGGCTAGCGGGAGTAGTAATACGCAGTATTTT TRBJ2-3 TRBD2 once TRBV9
CASSLFFMAGETDTQYF TGTGCCAGCAGCTTATTTTTTATGGCGGGAGAAACAGATACGCAGTATTTT TRBJ2-3 TRBD2 . TRBV7-9
CASSFFPGQTYEQYF TGTGCCAGCAGTTTTTTTCCAGGGCAAACCTACGAGCAGTACTTC TRBJ2-7 . . TRBV27
CASGPPRGHNEQFF TGTGCTAGTGGTCCGCCCCGGGGGCACAATGAGCAGTTCTTC TRBJ2-1 . few TRBV12-5
CSATPLSRLRRTDTQYF TGCAGTGCTACCCCCCTTAGCCGGCTGAGACGCACAGATACGCAGTATTTT TRBJ2-3 . . TRBV20-1
CSAAYGLGQPQHF TGCAGTGCCGCGTACGGGTTGGGTCAGCCCCAGCATTTT TRBJ1-5 . few TRBV20-1
CASSLDGIGTQYF TGTGCCAGCAGCTTAGACGGGATTGGGACCCAGTACTTC TRBJ2-5 . few TRBV7-2
CSAGTGGGQPQHF TGCAGCGCCGGGACAGGGGGGGGTCAGCCCCAGCATTTT TRBJ1-5 TRBD1 . TRBV29-1
CASSLGLTPTDTQYF TGTGCCAGCAGCTTAGGACTCACGCCCACAGATACGCAGTATTTT TRBJ2-3 . few TRBV7-2
CASSSTGINSPLHF TGTGCCAGCAGCTCGACAGGCATTAATTCACCCCTCCACTTT TRBJ1-6 . . TRBV5-5
CASSRIVPQTQYF TGTGCCAGCAGTCGAATTGTCCCGCAGACCCAGTACTTC TRBJ2-5 . few TRBV7-2
CASREGTNYGYTF TGCGCCAGCAGAGAAGGAACTAACTATGGCTACACCTTC TRBJ1-2 . . TRBV10-2
CASGEGTEMNTEAFF TGTGCCAGCGGAGAAGGGACAGAGATGAACACTGAAGCTTTCTTT TRBJ1-1 TRBD1 . TRBV5-4
CASSSTSGSSYNSPLHF TGTGCCAGCAGTTCGACCTCAGGGAGCTCCTATAATTCACCCCTCCACTTT TRBJ1-6 . . TRBV6-5
CSATPGRTSGGDTQYF TGCAGTGCTACACCTGGGAGGACTAGCGGGGGGGATACGCAGTATTTT TRBJ2-3 TRBD2 . TRBV20-1
CASSPTGTGVALINEAFF TGTGCCAGCAGTCCGACCGGGACAGGGGTCGCCTTAATCAATGAAGCTTTCTTT TRBJ1-1 TRBD1 few TRBV6-2/TRBV6-3
CASSQEAGGPYEQYF TGCGCCAGCAGCCAAGAAGCGGGGGGACCCTACGAGCAGTACTTC TRBJ2-7 TRBD2 . TRBV4-1
CASSPGLYTDTQYF TGTGCCAGCTCACCGGGACTATACACAGATACGCAGTATTTT TRBJ2-3 TRBD2 . TRBV18
CAWSRQGSNTIYF TGTGCCTGGAGTCGACAGGGAAGCAACACCATATATTTT TRBJ1-3 TRBD1 once TRBV30
CSASLGTGLPVSGNTIYF TGCAGTGCTAGTCTCGGGACAGGCCTCCCCGTCTCTGGAAACACCATATATTTT TRBJ1-3 TRBD1 few TRBV20-1
CSASEHQPQHF TGCAGTGCGTCGGAACATCAGCCCCAGCATTTT TRBJ1-5 . . TRBV20-1
CSARHNLAKNIQYF TGCAGTGCCCGTCATAACCTAGCCAAAAACATTCAGTACTTC TRBJ2-4 . . TRBV20-1
CASGVPSGANVLTF TGTGCCAGCGGGGTGCCCTCTGGGGCCAACGTCCTGACTTTC TRBJ2-6 . few TRBV5-4
CASGTSRDYEQFF TGTGCCAGCGGGACCTCCAGGGACTATGAGCAGTTCTTC TRBJ2-1 . . TRBV6-1
CASSLAGSGAYEQYF TGTGCCAGCAGCTTAGCGGGTAGCGGAGCTTACGAGCAGTACTTC TRBJ2-7 . few TRBV7-2
CASSLGWVTEAFF TGTGCCAGCAGTTTAGGGTGGGTGACTGAAGCTTTCTTT TRBJ1-1 . . TRBV12-3/TRBV12-4
CASSQQGERETQYF TGCGCCAGCAGCCAACAAGGGGAACGAGAGACCCAGTACTTC TRBJ2-5 . . TRBV4-1
CANGHPNGYTF TGTGCCAACGGGCATCCAAATGGCTACACCTTC TRBJ1-2 . . TRBV12-3/TRBV12-4
CSAKHGDYNSPLHF TGCAGTGCTAAACACGGGGACTATAATTCACCCCTCCACTTT TRBJ1-6 . few TRBV20-1
CASSPGLAGGRVVETQYF TGTGCCAGCAGCCCTGGACTAGCGGGAGGCCGGGTGGTGGAGACCCAGTACTTC TRBJ2-5 TRBD2 few TRBV27
CASKFPLKETQYF TGTGCCAGTAAATTCCCACTAAAAGAGACCCAGTACTTC TRBJ2-5 . . TRBV19
CASSPRGEQFF TGTGCCAGCAGCCCCCGCGGGGAGCAGTTCTTC TRBJ2-1 . once TRBV7-2
CASRHGNTEAFF TGTGCCAGCAGGCACGGGAACACTGAAGCTTTCTTT TRBJ1-1 . large TRBV27
CASRQSPSTDTQYF TGCGCCAGCAGACAGAGTCCTAGCACAGATACGCAGTATTTT TRBJ2-3 . once TRBV4-1
CASSLTGTPQETQYF TGTGCCAGCAGCTTAACGGGGACACCTCAAGAGACCCAGTACTTC TRBJ2-5 . few TRBV7-8
CARGRVPFGNIQYF TGTGCCAGGGGTCGAGTACCCTTCGGGAACATTCAGTACTTC TRBJ2-4 . . TRBV19
CSVGKPGPGTF TGCAGCGTTGGCAAGCCGGGACCAGGCACCTTC TRBJ1-2 . few TRBV29-1
CASSQDGTGQRLHF TGTGCCAGCAGCCAAGATGGGACAGGCCAGCGCCTCCACTTT TRBJ1-6 TRBD1 . TRBV14
CASSTRAGRGPGELFF TGTGCCAGCAGCACCAGGGCGGGTAGGGGACCCGGGGAGCTGTTTTTT TRBJ2-2 . . TRBV11-3
CASSLKRGYGYTF TGTGCCAGCAGCTTGAAACGGGGGTATGGCTACACCTTC TRBJ1-2 . . TRBV5-5
CASISAETQYF TGTGCCAGCATTTCCGCAGAGACCCAGTACTTC TRBJ2-5 . . TRBV5-4
CAISRESGYGYTF TGTGCCATCAGTCGCGAAAGCGGGTATGGCTACACCTTC TRBJ1-2 . few TRBV10-3
CASSGQGVGEQYF TGTGCCAGCAGTGGACAGGGGGTCGGCGAGCAGTACTTC TRBJ2-7 TRBD1 . TRBV28
CASSSHRAQETQYF TGTGCCAGTAGTTCTCACAGGGCCCAAGAGACCCAGTACTTC TRBJ2-5 . . TRBV19
CASTPEISNNEQFF TGTGCCAGCACCCCTGAGATATCCAATAATGAGCAGTTCTTC TRBJ2-1 . . TRBV5-4
CASSLRERIQPQHF TGTGCCAGCAGTTTAAGGGAACGGATTCAGCCCCAGCATTTT TRBJ1-5 . few TRBV28
CASSLGQGGNANYGYTF TGCGCCAGCAGCCTAGGACAGGGGGGAAATGCTAACTATGGCTACACCTTC TRBJ1-2 TRBD1 . TRBV5-1